The present entry profiles one T cell receptor beta chain with its context. The antigen this receptor binds is unknown. Base qualities are not recorded, but no much larger clone differs from it by a single base. TCRbeta CDR3 regions were amplified from genomic DNA using the immunoSEQ Assay, a bias-controlled multiplex PCR. The authors processed their data as follows. The number of nucleated cells in each sample was estimated from the amplification of reference gene primers within the assay. Sequence reads were collapsed and filtered to measure the absolute abundance of every unique TCRbeta CDR3 rearrangement. Productive Simpson clonality was computed per sample as the square root of Simpson's diversity index over productive rearrangements. TCRdb obtained this table from immuneACCESS and retained in-frame rearrangements with V and J assigned. These tables miss some clones; where compared with another copy, unresolved V genes account for less than half of the shortfall, and the remainder is unexplained. D and trimming were read from the DNA, whereas the V and J calls and clone size are those reported in that table. This sample gives about 170,000 clones in total; around 78% of them show up just once. The ten largest clonotypes hold roughly 4.5% of the sample.

The sample originates from a study of blood T cell repertoires in COVID-19 (dated by TCRdb to 2018 to 2020). General notes on the study: The collaborator samples originated in the United States, Italy and Spain and spanned the acute and convalescent phases of COVID-19. Where available, HLA class I and class II types were obtained from metadata supplied by the sample provider rather than from assay-based typing. The repertoires were released in a freely available public database intended as a resource for research on the immune response to SARS-CoV-2. Subjects who had been exposed to COVID-19, were actively infected with it, or had recovered from it provided the deeply sampled blood TCRbeta repertoires that made up the dataset. A de-identified subject ID, COVID-19 status, age in years and sex were almost always included in the sample metadata. The prospective study material was composed of cDNA or gDNA derived from T cells, B-cell-depleted T cells, or PBMCs. Samples came from the ongoing ImmuneRACE study (first 160 participants) plus 1,254 subjects from 6 global collaborators. The investigation overall reported the following: The amount of clinical and demographic metadata varied by source and participant and was provided uncurated.

In the germline V gene, CDR1 corresponds to SGHVS and CDR2 to FNYEAQ. Taken from cysteine to phenylalanine, the CDR3 has 15 residues. This entry keeps only the CDR3 DNA: 45 bases, framed from base 1. V is trimmed back by 5 bases and J by 5 bases, and the junction contains 8 bases that no gene match accounts for. Participants in the prospective study were enrolled through a virtual design, were aged roughly 18 to 100 years, and lived in about 25 United States geographic areas. In the prospective study, participants were assigned to cohorts based on the clinical history participants reported in a screening survey and a study questionnaire. Recovered participants in ImmuneRACE Cohort 3 were defined as having two consecutive negative NP/OP PCR tests, clearance from a healthcare professional, or resolution of symptoms. In the prospective study, whole blood, serum and a nasopharyngeal or oropharyngeal swab were collected from each participant by mobile phlebotomists. Participants in the prospective study had the option to provide additional blood draws and questionnaires over a roughly two-month period. Blood samples from the prospective study were shipped frozen or at room temperature prior to DNA extraction.

The sequence was collected from a woman aged 45-60 years who had recovered from COVID-19. The material sequenced was PBMCs or T cells enriched from blood (not recorded which). The chain uses TRBV7-6 and TRBJ2-3, with 9 bases aligning to TRBD2. The DNA sequence reads TGTGCCAGCAGCGCGAGCGGGGGGCGAGGAGATACGCAGTATTTT. The encoded protein is CASSASGGRGDTQYF. Beyond the CDR3, the reference TRBV7-6 and TRBJ2-3 genes provide the residues; the full variable domain reads: GAGVSQSPRYKVTKRGQDVALRCDPISGHVSLYWYRQALGQGPEFLTYFNYEAQQDKSGLPNDRFSAERPEGSISTLTIQRTEQRDSAMYRCASSASGGRGDTQYFGPGTRLTVL.